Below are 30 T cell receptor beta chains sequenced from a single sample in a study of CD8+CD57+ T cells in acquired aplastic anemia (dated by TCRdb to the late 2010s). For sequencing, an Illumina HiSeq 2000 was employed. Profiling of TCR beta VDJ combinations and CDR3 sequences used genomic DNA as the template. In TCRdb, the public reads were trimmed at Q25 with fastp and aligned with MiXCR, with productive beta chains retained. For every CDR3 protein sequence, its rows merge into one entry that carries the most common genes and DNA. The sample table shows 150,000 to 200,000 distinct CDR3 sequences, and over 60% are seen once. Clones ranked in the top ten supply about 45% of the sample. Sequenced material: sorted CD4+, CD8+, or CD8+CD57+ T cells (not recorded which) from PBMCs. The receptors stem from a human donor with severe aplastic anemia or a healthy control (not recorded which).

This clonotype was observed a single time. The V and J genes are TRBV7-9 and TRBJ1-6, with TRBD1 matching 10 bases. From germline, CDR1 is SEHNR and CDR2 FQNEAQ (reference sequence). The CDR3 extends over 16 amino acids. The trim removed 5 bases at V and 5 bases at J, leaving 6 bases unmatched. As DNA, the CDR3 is TGTGCCAGCAGCCCCGGGACAGGGGCCAATAATTCACCCCTCCACTTT. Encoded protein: CASSPGTGANNSPLHF.

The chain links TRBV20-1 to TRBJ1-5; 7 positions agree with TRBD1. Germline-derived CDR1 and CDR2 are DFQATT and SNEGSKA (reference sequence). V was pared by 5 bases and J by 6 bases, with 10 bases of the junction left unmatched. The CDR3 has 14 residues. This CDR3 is CSAVGQPIIQPQHF. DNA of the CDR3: TGCAGTGCTGTGGGACAGCCCATCATTCAGCCCCAGCATTTT.

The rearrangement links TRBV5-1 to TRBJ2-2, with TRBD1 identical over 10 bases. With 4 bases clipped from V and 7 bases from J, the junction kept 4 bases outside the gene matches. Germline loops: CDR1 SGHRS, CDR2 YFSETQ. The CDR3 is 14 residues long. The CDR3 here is CASSEGQGLGELFF. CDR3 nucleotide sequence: TGCGCCAGCAGCGAGGGACAGGGGCTCGGGGAGCTGTTTTTT.

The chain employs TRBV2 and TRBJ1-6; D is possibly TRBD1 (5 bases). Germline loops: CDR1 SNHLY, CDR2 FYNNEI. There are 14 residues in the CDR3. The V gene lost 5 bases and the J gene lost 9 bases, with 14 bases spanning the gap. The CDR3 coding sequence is TGTGCCAGCAGTCTCCGGGACGGCCCTTCACCCCTCCACTTT. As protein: CASSLRDGPSPLHF.

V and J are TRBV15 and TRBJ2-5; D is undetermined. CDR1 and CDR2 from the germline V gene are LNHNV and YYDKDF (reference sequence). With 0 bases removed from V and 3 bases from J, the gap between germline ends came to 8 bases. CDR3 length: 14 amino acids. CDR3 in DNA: TGTGCCACCAGCAGAGAGGGCGGTGAAGAGACCCAGTACTTC. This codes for CATSREGGEETQYF.

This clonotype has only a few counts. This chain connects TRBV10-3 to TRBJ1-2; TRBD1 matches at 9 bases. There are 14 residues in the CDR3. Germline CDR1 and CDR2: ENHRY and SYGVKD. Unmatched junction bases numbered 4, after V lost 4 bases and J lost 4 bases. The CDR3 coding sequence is TGTGCCATCAGTGGGACAGGGGCCACCTATGGCTACACCTTC. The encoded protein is CAISGTGATYGYTF.

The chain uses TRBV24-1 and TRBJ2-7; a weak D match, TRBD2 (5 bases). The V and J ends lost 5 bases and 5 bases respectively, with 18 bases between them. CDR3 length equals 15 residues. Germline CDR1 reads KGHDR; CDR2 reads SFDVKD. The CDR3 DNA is TGTGCCACCAGTGGACAACCGGGGATGAACGACGAGCAGTACTTC. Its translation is CATSGQPGMNDEQYF.

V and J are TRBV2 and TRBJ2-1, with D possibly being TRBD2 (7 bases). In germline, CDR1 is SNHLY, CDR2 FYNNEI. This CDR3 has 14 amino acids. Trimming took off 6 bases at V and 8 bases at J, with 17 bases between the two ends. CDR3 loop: CASSVGGLIDEQFF. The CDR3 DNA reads TGTGCCAGCAGCGTAGGGGGACTAATCGATGAGCAGTTCTTC.

The CDR3 spells CATSRVTDTQYF. The CDR3 region has the DNA TGTGCCACCAGCAGAGTTACAGATACGCAGTATTTT. J is TRBJ2-3 and V is TRBV15; unclear D gene. CDR1 LNHNV and CDR2 YYDKDF come from the germline V gene (reference sequence). Trimming took off 1 base at V and 3 bases at J, with 2 bases between the two ends. The CDR3 sequence is 12 residues long.

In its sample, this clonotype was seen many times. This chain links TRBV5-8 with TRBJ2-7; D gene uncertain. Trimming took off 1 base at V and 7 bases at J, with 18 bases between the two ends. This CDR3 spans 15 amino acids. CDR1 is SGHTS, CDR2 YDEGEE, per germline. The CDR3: CASSLSSFGMGEQYF. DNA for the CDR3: TGTGCCAGCAGCTTGTCCTCCTTTGGTATGGGGGAGCAGTACTTC.

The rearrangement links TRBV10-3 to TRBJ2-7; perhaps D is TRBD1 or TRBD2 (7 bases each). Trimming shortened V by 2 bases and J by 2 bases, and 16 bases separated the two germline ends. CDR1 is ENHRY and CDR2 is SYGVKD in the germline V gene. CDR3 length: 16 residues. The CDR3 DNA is TGTGCCATCAGTGAGAGCGGGACAGTCCCTACCTACGAGCAGTACTTC. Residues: CAISESGTVPTYEQYF.

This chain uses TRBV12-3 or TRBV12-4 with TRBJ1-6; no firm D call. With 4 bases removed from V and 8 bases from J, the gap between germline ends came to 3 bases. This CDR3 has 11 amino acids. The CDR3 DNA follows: TGTGCCAGCAGTTCTTATTCACCCCTCCACTTT. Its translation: CASSSYSPLHF.

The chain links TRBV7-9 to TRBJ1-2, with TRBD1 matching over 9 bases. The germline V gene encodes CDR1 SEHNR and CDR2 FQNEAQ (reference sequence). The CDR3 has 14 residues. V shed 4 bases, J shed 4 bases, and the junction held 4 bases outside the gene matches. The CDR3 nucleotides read TGTGCCAGCAGCTACGGGACAGGGATCTATGGCTACACCTTC. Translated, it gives CASSYGTGIYGYTF.

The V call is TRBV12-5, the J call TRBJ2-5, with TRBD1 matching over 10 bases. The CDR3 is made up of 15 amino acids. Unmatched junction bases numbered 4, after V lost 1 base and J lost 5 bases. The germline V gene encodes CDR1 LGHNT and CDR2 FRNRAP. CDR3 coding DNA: TGTGCTAGTGGTTTGGCGGGACAGGGGCCGGAGACCCAGTACTTC. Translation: CASGLAGQGPETQYF.

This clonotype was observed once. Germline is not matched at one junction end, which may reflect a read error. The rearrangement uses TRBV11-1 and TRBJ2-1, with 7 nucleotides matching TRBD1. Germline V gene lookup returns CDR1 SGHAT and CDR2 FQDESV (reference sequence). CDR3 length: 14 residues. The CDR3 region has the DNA TGTGACAGCAGTTTGGACAGGTTGTACAATGAGCAGTTCTTC. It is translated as CDSSLDRLYNEQFF. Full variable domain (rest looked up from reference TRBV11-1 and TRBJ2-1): EAEVAQSPRYKITEKSQAVAFWCDPISGHATLYWYRQILGQGPELLVQFQDESVVDDSQLPKDRFSAERLKGVDSTLKIQPAELGDSAMYLCDSSLDRLYNEQFFGPGTRLTVL.

The CDR3 DNA is TGTGCCATCAGTGAGGAGAGGCTAGCGGGAGGCTCCACAGATACGCAGTATTTT. Protein: CAISEERLAGGSTDTQYF. This sequence joins TRBV10-3 and TRBJ2-3, with 11 positions matching TRBD2. This CDR3 region has 18 residues. The germline V gene has CDR1 ENHRY and CDR2 SYGVKD. Trimming at V came to 2 bases and at J to 2 bases, leaving 9 bases not matched to a gene.

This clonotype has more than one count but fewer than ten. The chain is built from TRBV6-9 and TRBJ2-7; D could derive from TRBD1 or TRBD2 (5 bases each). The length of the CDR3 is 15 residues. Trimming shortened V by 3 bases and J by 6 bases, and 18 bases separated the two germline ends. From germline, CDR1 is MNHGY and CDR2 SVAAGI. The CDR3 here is CASSYSGTAIREQYF. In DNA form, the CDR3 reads TGTGCCAGCAGTTACTCCGGGACGGCGATTCGCGAGCAGTACTTC.

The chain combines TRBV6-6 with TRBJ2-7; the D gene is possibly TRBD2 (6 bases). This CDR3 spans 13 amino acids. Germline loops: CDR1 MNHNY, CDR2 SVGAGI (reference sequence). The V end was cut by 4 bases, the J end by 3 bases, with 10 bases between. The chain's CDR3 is CASSWGVGYEQYF. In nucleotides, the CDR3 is TGTGCCAGCAGTTGGGGGGTCGGCTACGAGCAGTACTTC.

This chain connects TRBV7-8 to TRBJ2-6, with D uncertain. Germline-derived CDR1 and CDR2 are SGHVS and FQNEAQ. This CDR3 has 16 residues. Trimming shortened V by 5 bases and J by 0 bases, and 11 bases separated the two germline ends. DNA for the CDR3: TGTGCCAGCAGCCCCTCAGTATCCTCTGGGGCCAACGTCCTGACTTTC. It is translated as CASSPSVSSGANVLTF.

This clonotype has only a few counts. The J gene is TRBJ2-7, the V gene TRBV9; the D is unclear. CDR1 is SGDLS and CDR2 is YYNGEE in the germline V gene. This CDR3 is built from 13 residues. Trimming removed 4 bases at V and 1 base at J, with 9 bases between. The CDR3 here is CASSPGRSYEQYF. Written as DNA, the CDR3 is TGTGCCAGCAGCCCGGGCAGATCCTACGAGCAGTACTTC.

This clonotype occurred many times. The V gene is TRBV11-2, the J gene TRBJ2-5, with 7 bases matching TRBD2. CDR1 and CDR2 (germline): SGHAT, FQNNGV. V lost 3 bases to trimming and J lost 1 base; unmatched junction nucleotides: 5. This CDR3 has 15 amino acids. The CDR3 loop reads CASSFWGTIQETQYF. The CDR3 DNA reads TGTGCCAGCAGCTTTTGGGGGACTATCCAAGAGACCCAGTACTTC.

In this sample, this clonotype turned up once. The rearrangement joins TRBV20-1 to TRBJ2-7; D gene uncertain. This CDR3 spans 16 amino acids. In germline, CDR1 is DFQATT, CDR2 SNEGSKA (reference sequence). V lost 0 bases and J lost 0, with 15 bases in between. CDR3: CSARDPSLIFSYEQYF. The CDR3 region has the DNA TGCAGTGCTAGAGATCCCTCCCTCATTTTCTCCTACGAGCAGTACTTC.

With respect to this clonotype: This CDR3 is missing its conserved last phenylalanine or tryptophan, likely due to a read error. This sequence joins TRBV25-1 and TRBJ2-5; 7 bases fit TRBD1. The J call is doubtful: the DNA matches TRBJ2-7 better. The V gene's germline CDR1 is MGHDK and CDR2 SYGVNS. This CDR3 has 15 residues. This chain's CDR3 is CASSVSLGQNYEQYS. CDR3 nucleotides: TGTGCCAGCAGTGTATCCCTGGGACAGAACTACGAGCAGTACTCC.

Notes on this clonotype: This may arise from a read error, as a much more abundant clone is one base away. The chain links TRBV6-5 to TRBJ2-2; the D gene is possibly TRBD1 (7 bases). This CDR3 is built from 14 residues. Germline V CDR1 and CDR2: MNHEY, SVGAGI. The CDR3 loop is CASGSRAPQGGLFF. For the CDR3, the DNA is TGTGCCAGTGGCAGCAGGGCACCCCAGGGGGGGCTGTTTTTT.

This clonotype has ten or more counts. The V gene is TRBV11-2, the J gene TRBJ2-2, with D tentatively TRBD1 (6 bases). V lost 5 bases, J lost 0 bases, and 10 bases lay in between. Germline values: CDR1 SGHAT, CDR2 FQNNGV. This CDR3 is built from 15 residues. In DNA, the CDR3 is TGTGCCAGCAGCACCGCAGGGGCGAACACCGGGGAGCTGTTTTTT. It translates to CASSTAGANTGELFF. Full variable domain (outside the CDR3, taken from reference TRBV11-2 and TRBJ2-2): EAGVAQSPRYKIIEKRQSVAFWCNPISGHATLYWYQQILGQGPKLLIQFQNNGVVDDSQLPKDRFSAERLKGVDSTLKIQPAKLEDSAVYLCASSTAGANTGELFFGEGSRLTVL.

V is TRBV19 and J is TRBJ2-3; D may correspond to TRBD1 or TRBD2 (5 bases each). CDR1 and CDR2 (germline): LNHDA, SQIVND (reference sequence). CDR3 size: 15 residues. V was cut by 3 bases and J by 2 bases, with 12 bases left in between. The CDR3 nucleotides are TGTGCCAGTAGTATTGAGGGGACCCACACAGATACGCAGTATTTT. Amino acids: CASSIEGTHTDTQYF.

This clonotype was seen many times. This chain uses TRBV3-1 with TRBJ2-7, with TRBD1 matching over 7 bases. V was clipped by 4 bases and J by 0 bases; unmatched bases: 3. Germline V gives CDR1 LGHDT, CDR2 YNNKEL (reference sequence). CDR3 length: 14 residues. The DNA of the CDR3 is TGTGCCAGCAGCCTGGGGACAGACTCCTACGAGCAGTACTTC. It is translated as CASSLGTDSYEQYF.

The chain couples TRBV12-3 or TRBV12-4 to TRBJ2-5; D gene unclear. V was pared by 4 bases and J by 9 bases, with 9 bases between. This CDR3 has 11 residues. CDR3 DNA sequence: TGTGCCAGCAGTTCGGGTCTGCCCCAGTACTTC. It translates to CASSSGLPQYF.

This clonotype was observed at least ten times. CDR3 sequence: CASSLGQDEQYF. CDR3 DNA sequence: TGTGCCAGCAGCTTGGGGCAGGACGAGCAGTACTTC. The rearrangement joins TRBV11-2 to TRBJ2-7; perhaps TRBD1 as D (5 bases). V was pared by 3 bases and J by 5 bases, with 8 bases between. The CDR3 extends over 12 amino acids. Looked up from germline, CDR1 is SGHAT and CDR2 is FQNNGV. The full variable domain, its missing parts supplied by reference TRBV11-2 and TRBJ2-7, is EAGVAQSPRYKIIEKRQSVAFWCNPISGHATLYWYQQILGQGPKLLIQFQNNGVVDDSQLPKDRFSAERLKGVDSTLKIQPAKLEDSAVYLCASSLGQDEQYFGPGTRLTVT.

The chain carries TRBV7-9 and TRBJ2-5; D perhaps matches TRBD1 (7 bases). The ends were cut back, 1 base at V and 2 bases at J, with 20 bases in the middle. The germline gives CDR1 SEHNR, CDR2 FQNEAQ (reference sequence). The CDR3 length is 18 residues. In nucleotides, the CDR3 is TGTGCCAGCAGCTTAGTGTTGGGGTCAGGGGGGAGACAAGAGACCCAGTACTTC. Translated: CASSLVLGSGGRQETQYF. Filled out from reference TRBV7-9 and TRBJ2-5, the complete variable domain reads DTGVSQNPRHKITKRGQNVTFRCDPISEHNRLYWYRQTLGQGPEFLTYFQNEAQLEKSRLLSDRFSAERPKGSFSTLEIQRTEQGDSAMYLCASSLVLGSGGRQETQYFGPGTRLLVL.